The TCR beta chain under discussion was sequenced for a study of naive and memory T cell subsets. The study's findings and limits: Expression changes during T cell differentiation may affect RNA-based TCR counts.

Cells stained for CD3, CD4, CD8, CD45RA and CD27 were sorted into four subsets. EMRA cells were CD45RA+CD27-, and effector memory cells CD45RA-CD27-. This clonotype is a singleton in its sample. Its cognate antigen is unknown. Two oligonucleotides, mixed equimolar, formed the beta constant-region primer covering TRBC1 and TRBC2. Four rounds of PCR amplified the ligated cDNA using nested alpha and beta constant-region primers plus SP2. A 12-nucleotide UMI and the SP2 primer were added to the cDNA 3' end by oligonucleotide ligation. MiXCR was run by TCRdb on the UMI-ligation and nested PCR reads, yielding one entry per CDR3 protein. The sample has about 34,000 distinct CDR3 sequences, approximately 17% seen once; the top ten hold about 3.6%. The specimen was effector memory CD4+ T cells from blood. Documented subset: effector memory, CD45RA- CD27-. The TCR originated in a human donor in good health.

The DNA of the CDR3 is TGTGCCAGCAGCCAGGGACCTAACACCGGGGAGCTGTTTTTT. Its translation: CASSQGPNTGELFF. This chain connects TRBV3-1 to TRBJ2-2; either TRBD1 or TRBD2 may fit D (5 bases each). V lost 3 bases and J 2 bases, leaving 7 bases between the germline ends. Germline-derived CDR1 and CDR2 are LGHDT and YNNKEL (reference sequence). The CDR3 covers 14 residues. Full variable domain (remainder filled in from reference TRBV3-1 and TRBJ2-2): DTAVSQTPKYLVTQMGNDKSIKCEQNLGHDTMYWYKQDSKKFLKIMFSYNNKELIINETVPNRFSPKSPDKAHLNLHINSLELGDSAVYFCASSQGPNTGELFFGEGSRLTVL.